The present T cell receptor beta chain was sequenced within a study of T-cell reconstitution after alpha-beta-depleted transplantation in children (dated by TCRdb to the mid-2010s). With respect to the entire study: Using TCR repertoire profiling, the study followed T-cell immune reconstitution in a quantitative way in children after TCRalphabeta/CD19-depleted allogeneic hematopoietic cell transplantation.

This clonotype was seen many times. This clone's antigen is unknown. One base away there is no much larger clone; base qualities are not given. Library method: PCR. Sequenced using an Illumina HiSeq 2500. Molecular barcoding was employed in the preparation of TCR libraries, with unique molecular identifiers being used to normalize TCRbeta repertoire quantification. TCRdb handled the public reads itself, with Q25 trimming in fastp and clone calling in MiXCR, and kept productive beta chains. A single entry per CDR3 protein holds the most common genes and DNA from its merged rows. The sample table holds approximately 520,000 distinct CDR3 sequences, of which roughly 11% were seen once. 12% to 15% of the sample belongs to the ten largest clones. General findings and caveats noted by the study authors: Apparently early alphabetaT-cell count recovery about two months after transplant reportedly relied on only several hundred rapidly expanded clones derived from non-depleted graft cells. Over subsequent months, a decline in hyperexpanded clone frequencies was noted, and after one year, T-cell counts and TCRbeta diversity were mostly ascribed to newly produced T cells. In some patients, the high TCRbeta diversity seen at day 60 was put down to recipient T cells and intrathymic progenitors that had survived conditioning.

This sample's treatment or condition label indicates: allogeneic hematopoietic cell transplantation with graft depleted of TCRalphabeta T cells and CD19 B cells. The transplant recipients were children given TCRalphabeta/CD19-depleted allogeneic hematopoietic cell grafts. The input for sequencing was PBMCs, mostly from graft donor cells, taken 180 days after TCRalphabeta/CD19-depleted stem cell transplant. The TCR comes from a female patient under 10 years old who had a stem cell transplant for aplastic anemia, so the T cells may come from the graft donor.

The CDR3 reads CASGYSTDTQYF. The nucleotides read TGTGCCAGCGGGTATAGCACAGATACGCAGTATTTT. The chain uses TRBV25-1 and TRBJ2-3, with an unclear D gene assignment. V gives up 8 bases and J gives up 0 bases, and the segment between their germline ends measures 6 bases. From the germline V gene, CDR1 is MGHDK and CDR2 is SYGVNS. The CDR3 goes from the cysteine to the phenylalanine over 12 residues. Only the CDR3 part of the read is kept: 36 bases, read in frame from the first base.